Presented here are 28 T cell receptor beta chains from one specimen sequenced in a study of shared clonotypes between healthy human individuals (TCRdb year 2020). Library preparation employed the immunoSEQ multiplex PCR assay. This immuneACCESS table, as held by TCRdb, lists in-frame sequences with V and J called but not all clones. Of the missing ones, under half trace to an unresolved V gene in checked studies; the others have no known cause. Here the sample has 2 million to 3 million clones; roughly 93% occur a single time. Of the sample, around 0.4% falls within the top ten clones. The specimen sequenced was naive CD4+ T cells from PBMCs. The cell subset or site label of this sample denotes: CD45RA+ positively selected. The receptor set was obtained from a man younger than 35 in good health. Some clones in this sample may be carry-over from other donors' samples.

The chain uses TRBV9 and TRBJ1-2; a weak D match, TRBD1 (6 bases). Germline CDR1 SGDLS, CDR2 YYNGEE. The CDR3 is 13 amino acids. V was cut by 2 bases and J by 8 bases, with 13 bases left in between. CDR3 in amino acids: CASSVLQGRGYTF. CDR3 sequence (DNA): TGTGCCAGCAGCGTTCTACAGGGCAGGGGCTACACCTTC.

The V call is TRBV7-3, the J call TRBJ2-3; 8 nucleotides agree with TRBD1. The CDR3 extends over 14 amino acids. The V gene's germline CDR1 is SGHTA and CDR2 FQGTGA. The J segment lost 4 bases and the V segment lost 5 bases, leaving 5 bases of the junction unmatched. The CDR3 DNA follows: TGTGCCAGCAGCAGACAGGGGATGGCAGATACGCAGTATTTT. Translation: CASSRQGMADTQYF.

As regards this clone: The identical CDR3 is also encoded by other nucleotide sequences in the sample. The chain links TRBV5-1 to TRBJ1-1; D call uncertain. The CDR3 totals 14 residues. CDR1 SGHRS and CDR2 YFSETQ come from the germline V gene. Trimming removed 0 bases from V and 1 base from J, with 7 bases in between. CDR3 coding DNA: TGCGCCAGCAGCTTGGTTGCAGGGAACACTGAAGCTTTCTTT. Translated: CASSLVAGNTEAFF. The full variable domain, its missing parts supplied by reference TRBV5-1 and TRBJ1-1, is KAGVTQTPRYLIKTRGQQVTLSCSPISGHRSVSWYQQTPGQGLQFLFEYFSETQRNKGNFPGRFSGRQFSNSRSEMNVSTLELGDSALYLCASSLVAGNTEAFFGQGTRLTVV.

Comments on this clone: Other DNA sequences in the sample encode the same CDR3. V gene TRBV5-1 combines with J gene TRBJ1-1, with TRBD1 matching 9 bases. The CDR3 loop spans 15 amino acids. Germline loops: CDR1 SGHRS, CDR2 YFSETQ. V dropped 4 bases and J dropped 2; count of bases not matched to a gene: 6. CDR3 DNA sequence: TGCGCCAGCAGCCCAAGGACAGGGGCCAACACTGAAGCTTTCTTT. Its translation: CASSPRTGANTEAFF.

The chain combines TRBV28 with TRBJ1-5, with 7 bases lining up with TRBD1. Germline V gives CDR1 MDHEN, CDR2 SYDVKM. V lost 8 bases, J lost 1 base, and 5 bases stayed unmatched. The CDR3 has 14 residues. This CDR3 reads CASLAGGSNQPQHF. CDR3 coding DNA: TGTGCCAGCCTGGCAGGGGGGAGCAATCAGCCCCAGCATTTT.

The rearrangement links TRBV18 to TRBJ2-3; D perhaps matches TRBD1 (6 bases). There are 16 residues in the CDR3. Germline CDR1 KGHSH, CDR2 LQKENI. Trimming removed 3 bases from V and 9 bases from J, with 22 bases in between. The CDR3 sequence is CASSPTTDRAQGTQYF. The CDR3 DNA is TGTGCCAGCTCACCTACTACGGACAGAGCACAAGGGACGCAGTATTTT. The full variable domain, rest sourced from reference TRBV18 and TRBJ2-3, is NAGVMQNPRHLVRRRGQEARLRCSPMKGHSHVYWYRQLPEEGLKFMVYLQKENIIDESGMPKERFSAEFPKEGPSILRIQQVVRGDSAAYFCASSPTTDRAQGTQYFGPGTRLTVL.

The chain recombines TRBV7-2 with TRBJ2-2; D is unresolved. The CDR3 runs 14 residues. Trimming took 1 base from V and 3 from J, leaving 6 bases between them. The germline V gene encodes CDR1 SGHTA and CDR2 FQGNSA. The CDR3 here is CASSLVRYTGELFF. The CDR3 nucleotides read TGTGCCAGCAGCTTAGTCAGATACACCGGGGAGCTGTTTTTT.

The V call is TRBV5-1, the J call TRBJ2-5; TRBD1 matches at 10 bases. Germline CDR1 SGHRS, CDR2 YFSETQ. With V trimmed by 4 bases and J by 4 bases, 4 bases remained unmatched. This CDR3 region has 14 residues. The CDR3 sequence is CASSVGTGVETQYF. CDR3 DNA sequence: TGCGCCAGCAGCGTCGGGACAGGGGTAGAGACCCAGTACTTC. Supplemented by reference TRBV5-1 and TRBJ2-5, the full variable domain reads KAGVTQTPRYLIKTRGQQVTLSCSPISGHRSVSWYQQTPGQGLQFLFEYFSETQRNKGNFPGRFSGRQFSNSRSEMNVSTLELGDSALYLCASSVGTGVETQYFGPGTRLLVL.

The V gene is TRBV7-3, the J gene TRBJ1-2; 9 nucleotides agree with TRBD1. V trimming: 1 base; J trimming: 1 base; junction bases outside the gene matches: 4. From germline, CDR1 is SGHTA and CDR2 FQGTGA. This CDR3 region has 16 residues. The CDR3 DNA is TGTGCCAGCAGCTTAATTTTGGGACAGGGTAACTATGGCTACACCTTC. Translating it yields CASSLILGQGNYGYTF.

About this clone: The junction departs from germline at one end; a sequencing error may be responsible. This chain connects TRBV6-1 to TRBJ2-7, with D possibly being TRBD2 (6 bases). Germline V CDR1 and CDR2: MNHNS, SASEGT. The CDR3 has 14 amino acids. The CDR3 protein is CAIMKGTPSNEQYF. The CDR3 DNA reads as TGTGCCATCATGAAGGGGACTCCCTCCAACGAGCAGTACTTC.

The V call is TRBV4-3, the J call TRBJ2-5, with D possibly TRBD1 on 5 matching bases. With 1 base removed from V and 5 bases from J, the gap between germline ends came to 11 bases. CDR1 LGHNA and CDR2 YSLEER come from the germline V gene. There are 14 residues in the CDR3. DNA of the CDR3: TGCGCCAGCAGCCAAGCCAGGGTTGTGGAGACCCAGTACTTC. It specifies CASSQARVVETQYF.

This chain joins TRBV30 and TRBJ2-7, with D possibly being TRBD2 (5 bases). This CDR3 comprises 15 residues. Trimming cost V 0 bases and J 1 base, with 13 bases left between them. Germline assignment: CDR1 GTSNPN and CDR2 SVGIG (reference sequence). CDR3 protein: CAWSVLRGQSYEQYF. The CDR3 nucleotides are TGTGCCTGGAGTGTACTCCGAGGGCAGTCCTACGAGCAGTACTTC.

This rearrangement joins TRBV5-1 to TRBJ1-1, with a possible D match to TRBD1 (6 bases). The length of the CDR3 is 13 residues. V was trimmed by 1 base and J by 7 bases, leaving 11 bases between them. The germline V gene has CDR1 SGHRS and CDR2 YFSETQ. The CDR3 loop is CASSLRGGFEAFF. In nucleotides, the CDR3 is TGCGCCAGCAGCTTGCGGGGGGGCTTTGAAGCTTTCTTT.

This chain uses TRBV5-1 with TRBJ2-3; the match to TRBD2 covers 12 bases. From germline, CDR1 is SGHRS and CDR2 YFSETQ. V shed 4 bases and J 0 bases; nucleotides not matched to a gene: 9. The CDR3 runs 18 residues. The CDR3 loop is CASSIPGLAGPSTDTQYF. The CDR3 DNA reads TGCGCCAGCAGCATTCCGGGACTAGCGGGCCCAAGCACAGATACGCAGTATTTT. The variable domain in full, with the rest retrieved from reference TRBV5-1 and TRBJ2-3, is KAGVTQTPRYLIKTRGQQVTLSCSPISGHRSVSWYQQTPGQGLQFLFEYFSETQRNKGNFPGRFSGRQFSNSRSEMNVSTLELGDSALYLCASSIPGLAGPSTDTQYFGPGTRLTVL.

This chain joins TRBV4-3 and TRBJ2-7; 7 bases are a match to TRBD1. Germline CDR1 LGHNA, CDR2 YSLEER. J lost 4 bases, V lost 2 bases, and 17 bases had no gene match. The CDR3 is 18 residues long. The CDR3 nucleotides are TGCGCCAGCAGCCAAAGCCCCCGGATGACAGGGTACACGTACGAGCAGTACTTC. Encoded protein: CASSQSPRMTGYTYEQYF.

V usage is TRBV28 and J usage is TRBJ2-7, with D tentatively TRBD1 or TRBD2 (7 bases each). Trimming removed 3 bases from V and 3 bases from J, with 18 bases in between. The length of the CDR3 is 16 residues. Germline-derived CDR1 and CDR2 are MDHEN and SYDVKM. DNA for the CDR3: TGTGCCAGCAGTTTTGGAGGGGGAGGGGGCATCTACGAGCAGTACTTC. This codes for CASSFGGGGGIYEQYF.

The V gene is TRBV5-8, the J gene TRBJ1-5; 9 nucleotides line up with TRBD1. With 4 bases clipped from V and 7 bases from J, the junction kept 15 bases outside the gene matches. The CDR3 contains 17 residues. CDR1 and CDR2 from the germline V gene are SGHTS and YDEGEE. The CDR3 DNA reads as TGTGCCAGCAGCAGGGACCAGGGGGACAGGGCTGGCCAGCCCCAGCATTTT. It yields the protein CASSRDQGDRAGQPQHF.

This chain uses TRBV5-4 with TRBJ1-4, with 9 bases fitting TRBD1. CDR1 is SGHNT and CDR2 is YYREEE in the germline V gene (reference sequence). V dropped 2 bases and J dropped 7; count of bases not matched to a gene: 6. The CDR3 covers 15 residues. The CDR3 sequence is CASSLRTGDTEKLFF. As DNA, the CDR3 is TGTGCCAGCAGCTTACGGACAGGGGACACTGAAAAACTGTTTTTT. Supplemented by reference TRBV5-4 and TRBJ1-4, the full variable domain reads ETGVTQSPTHLIKTRGQQVTLRCSSQSGHNTVSWYQQALGQGPQFIFQYYREEENGRGNFPPRFSGLQFPNYSSELNVNALELDDSALYLCASSLRTGDTEKLFFGSGTQLSVL.

The chain links TRBV29-1 to TRBJ2-1; 13 bases match TRBD2. V was pared by 8 bases and J by 0 bases, with 7 bases of the junction left unmatched. Germline CDR1 and CDR2: SQVTM and ANQGSEA. CDR3 length: 16 amino acids. CDR3 bases: TGCAGCTCCTGGACTAGCGGGAGAGACTCCTACAATGAGCAGTTCTTC. It yields the protein CSSWTSGRDSYNEQFF.

This clone has just a few counts. The chain combines TRBV30 with TRBJ1-5, with a possible D match to TRBD1 (6 bases). This CDR3 is built from 13 residues. Trimming removed 1 base at V and 7 bases at J, with 11 bases between. Germline-derived CDR1 and CDR2 are GTSNPN and SVGIG (reference sequence). The CDR3 loop is CAWSDRVGQPQHF. The CDR3 DNA reads TGTGCCTGGAGTGACAGGGTAGGACAGCCCCAGCATTTT.

This clone was counted once. The chain joins TRBV7-3 to TRBJ2-5, with D perhaps matching TRBD1 (5 bases). The CDR3 has 13 amino acids. The germline V and J ends were trimmed by 7 bases and 5 bases, with 14 bases remaining between them. Germline V gene data show CDR1 as SGHTA and CDR2 as FQGTGA. Here the CDR3 DNA reads TGTGCCAGCACCGCGACAGCAGGGGAGACCCAGTACTTC. It yields the protein CASTATAGETQYF.

CDR3 residues: CAWSASGLLLQETQYF. The DNA of the CDR3 is TGTGCCTGGAGTGCCTCTGGACTCCTACTACAAGAGACCCAGTACTTC. This chain joins TRBV30 and TRBJ2-5, with TRBD2 as a possible D gene (5 bases). Germline V lookup: CDR1 GTSNPN, CDR2 SVGIG (reference sequence). This CDR3 region has 16 residues. Trimming removed 1 base at V and 2 bases at J, with 17 bases between. Full variable domain (outside the CDR3, taken from reference TRBV30 and TRBJ2-5): SQTIHQWPATLVQPVGSPLSLECTVEGTSNPNLYWYRQAAGRGLQLLFYSVGIGQISSEVPQNLSASRPQDRQFILSSKKLLLSDSGFYLCAWSASGLLLQETQYFGPGTRLLVL.

V gene TRBV7-2 combines with J gene TRBJ1-3, with a weak D call TRBD1 (5 bases). With 1 base removed from V and 3 bases from J, the gap between germline ends came to 10 bases. Germline values: CDR1 SGHTA, CDR2 FQGNSA. The CDR3 runs 15 residues. CDR3 sequence reads: CASSLDPGFGNTIYF. The CDR3 nucleotides read TGTGCCAGCAGCTTAGATCCAGGGTTTGGAAACACCATATATTTT. The complete variable domain, with remaining parts taken from reference TRBV7-2 and TRBJ1-3, reads GAGVSQSPSNKVTEKGKDVELRCDPISGHTALYWYRQSLGQGLEFLIYFQGNSAPDKSGLPSDRFSAERTGGSVSTLTIQRTQQEDSAVYLCASSLDPGFGNTIYFGEGSWLTVV.

This clone showed up just once. This chain connects TRBV29-1 to TRBJ2-3; 7 bases are a match to TRBD1. The V and J ends lost 3 bases and 0 bases, in that order; junction bases with no gene match: 3. The CDR3 runs to 14 residues. Per the germline V gene, CDR1 is SQVTM and CDR2 is ANQGSEA. The CDR3 DNA sequence: TGCAGCGTTGATGCCAGGGGGAGCACAGATACGCAGTATTTT. Translation gives CSVDARGSTDTQYF.

The CDR3: CASILDATNEKLFF. CDR3 nucleotides: TGTGCCAGCATCTTAGATGCAACTAATGAAAAACTGTTTTTT. The chain links TRBV6-1 to TRBJ1-4; D is uncertain. Between the trimmed V and J ends, which lost 7 bases and 0 bases, there was a span of 9 bases. Germline CDR1 and CDR2: MNHNS and SASEGT. This CDR3 has 14 amino acids.

This chain connects TRBV5-4 to TRBJ1-1, with 12 bases that match TRBD1. CDR1 and CDR2 (germline): SGHNT, YYREEE (reference sequence). J was trimmed by 4 bases and V by 0 bases; bases with no gene match: 10. This CDR3 has 18 amino acids. The CDR3 here is CASSLGGTGGVWGTEAFF. The DNA of the CDR3 is TGTGCCAGCAGCTTGGGTGGGACAGGGGGCGTTTGGGGCACTGAAGCTTTCTTT.

V and J are TRBV28 and TRBJ1-3; D unresolved. Trimming removed 3 bases from V and 2 bases from J, with 11 bases in between. Germline V gene sequence: CDR1 MDHEN, CDR2 SYDVKM. The CDR3 is made up of 15 amino acids. The CDR3 DNA reads as TGTGCCAGCAGTTTTAGCAGGAGGGCTGGAAACACCATATATTTT. It specifies CASSFSRRAGNTIYF.

The chain carries TRBV2 and TRBJ2-7; D remains ambiguous. Trimming left V 6 bases short and J 5 bases short, with 14 bases between. Germline lookup yields CDR1 SNHLY and CDR2 FYNNEI. This CDR3 region has 13 residues. This CDR3 reads CASSKTRRDEQYF. The CDR3, as DNA: TGTGCCAGCAGCAAGACCCGCCGGGACGAGCAGTACTTC.